This passage covers 26 T cell receptor beta chains from one sample sequenced in a study of T cells in localized non-small cell lung cancer. Assay used: immunoSEQ multiplex PCR; TCRdb lists only in-frame clones, some missing. The repertoire includes 1,500 to 2,000 clones, approximately 23% of them detected once, and 13% sits in the top ten. The sample consisted of normal lung tissue next to the tumor, taken before any cancer treatment. These receptor sequences come from a man aged 18-55 years with stage I lung adenocarcinoma.

The V call is TRBV29-1, the J call TRBJ2-5; weak D call: TRBD2 (5 bases). The V end was cut by 3 bases, the J end by 2 bases, with 10 bases between. In germline, CDR1 is SQVTM, CDR2 ANQGSEA. The CDR3 is 13 amino acids. The CDR3 loop reads CSVETSGQETQYF. In nucleotides, the CDR3 is TGCAGCGTTGAGACATCGGGGCAAGAGACCCAGTACTTC. Full variable domain (missing parts from reference TRBV29-1 and TRBJ2-5): SAVISQKPSRDICQRGTSLTIQCQVDSQVTMMFWYRQQPGQSLTLIATANQGSEATYESGFVIDKFPISRPNLTFSTLTVSNMSPEDSSIYLCSVETSGQETQYFGPGTRLLVL.

This chain connects TRBV19 to TRBJ1-6; a weak D match, TRBD1 (6 bases). The CDR3 consists of 14 residues. V shed 5 bases and J shed 9 bases, with 14 bases lying between them. The germline gives CDR1 LNHDA, CDR2 SQIVND (reference sequence). The CDR3 DNA reads as TGTGCCAGTAGTCCCCAGGGGCCCCTTTCACCCCTCCACTTT. Its protein product is CASSPQGPLSPLHF.

The chain is built from TRBV11-3 and TRBJ1-4, with D possibly TRBD1 on 6 matching bases. Germline V CDR1 and CDR2: SGHNT, YENEEA. The CDR3 consists of 14 residues. V lost 5 bases, J lost 1 base, and 8 bases lay in between. The CDR3 DNA reads as TGTGCCAGCAGCCTACAGGGAACTAATGAAAAACTGTTTTTT. This codes for CASSLQGTNEKLFF.

The chain uses TRBV9 and TRBJ1-5; 8 bases are shared with TRBD1. The V gene end was trimmed by 5 bases and the J gene end by 9 bases; junction bases not matched to a gene: 10. Germline V gene sequence: CDR1 SGDLS, CDR2 YYNGEE. The length of the CDR3 is 14 residues. The CDR3 sequence: CASSPIDRGGPQHF. DNA of the CDR3: TGTGCCAGCAGTCCAATCGACAGGGGAGGGCCCCAGCATTTT.

The V and J genes are TRBV28 and TRBJ1-2, with D unresolved. CDR1 and CDR2 from the germline V gene are MDHEN and SYDVKM. V lost 4 bases to trimming and J lost 6 bases, with 12 bases between them. The CDR3 is 13 residues long. For the CDR3, the DNA is TGTGCCAGCAGTTGGAGAAATCTGGATGGCTACACCTTC. Protein product: CASSWRNLDGYTF.

This clone was counted a few times. The rearrangement uses TRBV9 and TRBJ1-4; D uncertain. This CDR3 has 16 residues. Germline CDR1 reads SGDLS; CDR2 reads YYNGEE. V was clipped by 0 bases and J by 7 bases, with 16 bases between them. The CDR3 DNA sequence: TGTGCCAGCAGCGTAGGATGGAGCGCGGCAGGTGAAAAACTGTTTTTT. Amino acid sequence: CASSVGWSAAGEKLFF.

The chain links TRBV19 to TRBJ1-1, with 7 bases fitting TRBD1. After removal of 8 bases from V and 6 bases from J, the junction contained 9 bases not matched to a gene. The CDR3 has 13 residues. Germline-derived CDR1 and CDR2 are LNHDA and SQIVND (reference sequence). CDR3 protein: CASQYTQGAEAFF. The CDR3, as DNA: TGTGCCAGTCAGTATACTCAGGGGGCTGAAGCTTTCTTT.

This clone was observed a handful of times. This chain connects TRBV6-8 to TRBJ1-5; D not resolved. This CDR3 has 13 residues. The germline V and J ends were trimmed by 0 bases and 5 bases, with 5 bases remaining between them. Per the germline V gene, CDR1 is MNHGY and CDR2 is SAAAGT. The chain's CDR3 is CASSYSVDQPQHF. As DNA, the CDR3 is TGTGCCAGCAGTTACTCAGTCGATCAGCCCCAGCATTTT.

By frequency in the sample, this clone is medium-sized (0.01 to 0.1%). The V and J genes are TRBV11-3 and TRBJ1-2; tentatively, D is TRBD1 (6 bases). From germline, CDR1 is SGHNT and CDR2 YENEEA. Trimming shortened V by 1 base and J by 7 bases, and 13 bases separated the two germline ends. CDR3 length: 14 amino acids. The CDR3 reads CASSLGLGGRGYTF. The CDR3 DNA sequence: TGTGCCAGCAGCTTAGGGCTGGGGGGCCGTGGCTACACCTTC.

CDR3 sequence: CASSLYLSSNQPQHF. The CDR3 region has the DNA TGTGCCAGCAGTTTATATCTTTCTAGCAATCAGCCCCAGCATTTT. The rearrangement links TRBV28 to TRBJ1-5; no clear D gene. Germline loops: CDR1 MDHEN, CDR2 SYDVKM. The CDR3 is made up of 15 amino acids. Trimming removed 1 base at V and 0 bases at J, with 7 bases between. Combining the CDR3 with reference TRBV28 and TRBJ1-5 gives the whole variable domain DVKVTQSSRYLVKRTGEKVFLECVQDMDHENMFWYRQDPGLGLRLIYFSYDVKMKEKGDIPEGYSVSREKKERFSLILESASTNQTSMYLCASSLYLSSNQPQHFGDGTRLSIL.

This clone was detected a few times. The rearrangement joins TRBV19 to TRBJ1-1, with a weak D call TRBD1 (5 bases). The V end lost 9 bases, the J end lost 4 bases, and 18 bases lay between the germline ends. The germline V gene has CDR1 LNHDA and CDR2 SQIVND (reference sequence). This CDR3 is 14 amino acids long. The CDR3 coding sequence is TGTGCCAGCCAACTCCAGGGATACGGCACTGAAGCTTTCTTT. Protein product: CASQLQGYGTEAFF.

The V call is TRBV6-8, the J call TRBJ1-5, with TRBD1 as a possible D gene (5 bases). The CDR3 runs 16 residues. Germline CDR1 and CDR2: MNHGY and SAAAGT. Trimming removed 4 bases at V and 2 bases at J, with 15 bases between. The CDR3 DNA sequence: TGTGCCAGCAGTTCCCAGGGTCTGGCGGGCAATCAGCCCCAGCATTTT. This encodes CASSSQGLAGNQPQHF.

V and J are TRBV9 and TRBJ2-7, with 7 bases fitting TRBD1. The CDR3 extends over 12 amino acids. Germline CDR1 SGDLS, CDR2 YYNGEE. The V segment lost 0 bases and the J segment 10 bases; nucleotides outside the gene matches: 4. The CDR3 protein is CASSVDRGEQYF. In DNA form, the CDR3 reads TGTGCCAGCAGCGTAGACAGGGGAGAACAGTACTTC.

This clone has just a few counts. V and J are TRBV7-6 and TRBJ2-1, with 9 bases identical to TRBD2. The CDR3 extends over 15 amino acids. Unmatched junction bases numbered 5, after V lost 0 bases and J lost 8 bases. Germline CDR1 reads SGHVS; CDR2 reads FNYEAQ. Here the CDR3 DNA reads TGTGCCAGCAGCTTAGCCAGCGGGGGGCCCGATGAGCAGTTCTTC. Its translation is CASSLASGGPDEQFF.

The rearrangement links TRBV14 to TRBJ1-1, with D maybe TRBD1 (6 bases). V was pared by 6 bases and J by 4 bases, with 15 bases between. Per germline, CDR1 SGHDN and CDR2 FVKESK. The CDR3 runs 14 residues. CDR3 coding DNA: TGTGCCAGCAGGGAACAGGGTATAGGCACTGAAGCTTTCTTT. Its translation: CASREQGIGTEAFF. Variable domain in full (rest from reference TRBV14 and TRBJ1-1): EAGVTQFPSHSVIEKGQTVTLRCDPISGHDNLYWYRRVMGKEIKFLLHFVKESKQDESGMPNNRFLAERTGGTYSTLKVQPAELEDSGVYFCASREQGIGTEAFFGQGTRLTVV.

This clone was observed a handful of times. V is TRBV5-1 and J is TRBJ1-6, with 9 bases that match TRBD1. V lost 2 bases, J lost 9 bases, and 6 bases stayed unmatched. The CDR3 totals 15 residues. Germline V gene lookup returns CDR1 SGHRS and CDR2 YFSETQ. In DNA form, the CDR3 reads TGCGCCAGCAGCTTAAAGGGACAGGGAAGTTCACCCCTCCACTTT. It yields the protein CASSLKGQGSSPLHF.

By share, this clone counts as medium-sized. V is TRBV23-1 and J is TRBJ1-3, with D possibly being TRBD1 (6 bases). Being an ORF, TRBV23-1 has a function that is uncertain. Trimming took off 6 bases at V and 0 bases at J, with 15 bases between the two ends. The CDR3 loop spans 16 amino acids. The CDR3 DNA follows: TGCGCCAGCAGCCAAGAAAGGGGGGACTCTGGAAACACCATATATTTT. Translation gives CASSQERGDSGNTIYF.

This clone was seen a handful of times. The chain employs TRBV6-8 and TRBJ1-6; D not resolved. V dropped 11 bases and J dropped 0 bases, with 8 bases sitting between them. CDR1 is MNHGY, CDR2 SAAAGT, per germline. The CDR3 totals 13 residues. As DNA, the CDR3 is TGTGCCGGTAGTAGCTCCTATAATTCACCCCTCCACTTT. Protein sequence: CAGSSSYNSPLHF.

This clone was seen a handful of times. The chain joins TRBV6-8 to TRBJ1-2; D may be TRBD1 (6 bases). Germline V gene data show CDR1 as MNHGY and CDR2 as SAAAGT. Trimming shortened V by 5 bases and J by 0 bases, and 13 bases separated the two germline ends. The CDR3 length is 15 residues. The CDR3 is CASSEGVGPNYGYTF. The CDR3 nucleotides read TGTGCCAGCAGTGAGGGGGTAGGTCCTAACTATGGCTACACCTTC.

This clone was found a few times. The chain links TRBV6-8 to TRBJ1-2; no reliable D call. Germline V gene data show CDR1 as MNHGY and CDR2 as SAAAGT. This CDR3 comprises 13 residues. Between the trimmed V and J ends, which lost 7 bases and 3 bases, there was a span of 12 bases. The CDR3 sequence is CASNPRGDYGYTF. The CDR3 DNA reads TGTGCCAGCAACCCACGCGGGGACTATGGCTACACCTTC.

This clone was counted only a few times. The gene calls are TRBV9 and TRBJ2-2, with TRBD2 identical over 7 bases. This CDR3 region has 15 residues. V trimming: 4 bases; J trimming: 6 bases; junction bases outside the gene matches: 9. The germline CDR1 and CDR2 sequences are SGDLS and YYNGEE. The CDR3 protein is CASSPAGREAGELFF. The CDR3 bases are TGTGCCAGCAGCCCCGCTGGGAGGGAAGCCGGGGAGCTGTTTTTT.

Judged by abundance, this clone is large. J is TRBJ1-1 and V is TRBV6-8, with unresolved D. The CDR3 loop spans 13 amino acids. Per germline, CDR1 MNHGY and CDR2 SAAAGT. V dropped 8 bases and J dropped 5 bases, with 15 bases sitting between them. DNA for the CDR3: TGTGCCAGCCGCAAAGCGGTTCCGACTGAAGCTTTCTTT. As protein: CASRKAVPTEAFF.

This sequence joins TRBV15 and TRBJ2-2, with 11 bases that match TRBD2. J gave up 3 bases and V 6 bases, and 3 bases lay outside the gene matches. Germline-derived CDR1 and CDR2 are LNHNV and YYDKDF (reference sequence). The CDR3 has 15 residues. The DNA of the CDR3 is TGTGCCACCAGGATAGCGGGGGGGGACACCGGGGAGCTGTTTTTT. It is translated as CATRIAGGDTGELFF.

Judged by abundance, this clone is medium-sized. The chain has TRBV6-8 and TRBJ2-3; weak D call: TRBD2 (7 bases). The germline V gene has CDR1 MNHGY and CDR2 SAAAGT. Trimming stripped 2 bases from V and 5 bases from J, with 11 bases between. CDR3 length equals 14 residues. The CDR3 nucleotides are TGTGCCAGCAGTTACGGGGGGGGCCTAGATACGCAGTATTTT. Translated, it gives CASSYGGGLDTQYF.

In this sample, this clone is hyperexpanded. The chain carries TRBV5-1 and TRBJ1-1; weak D call: TRBD1 (5 bases). Germline CDR1 reads SGHRS; CDR2 reads YFSETQ. Between the trimmed V and J ends, which lost 0 bases and 0 bases, there was a span of 9 bases. This CDR3 is 15 amino acids long. The CDR3 nucleotides are TGCGCCAGCAGCTTGGTTCAGGGTATGAACACTGAAGCTTTCTTT. This codes for CASSLVQGMNTEAFF. The whole variable domain, filled in from reference TRBV5-1 and TRBJ1-1, reads KAGVTQTPRYLIKTRGQQVTLSCSPISGHRSVSWYQQTPGQGLQFLFEYFSETQRNKGNFPGRFSGRQFSNSRSEMNVSTLELGDSALYLCASSLVQGMNTEAFFGQGTRLTVV.

V is TRBV11-3 and J is TRBJ2-7, with 10 bases lining up with TRBD1. The V and J ends lost 4 bases and 1 base, in that order; junction bases with no gene match: 7. The CDR3 runs 16 residues. Looked up from germline, CDR1 is SGHNT and CDR2 is YENEEA. The CDR3 sequence: CASSSRRTGGSYEQYF. The CDR3 coding sequence is TGTGCCAGCAGCTCACGTAGGACAGGGGGTTCCTACGAGCAGTACTTC.